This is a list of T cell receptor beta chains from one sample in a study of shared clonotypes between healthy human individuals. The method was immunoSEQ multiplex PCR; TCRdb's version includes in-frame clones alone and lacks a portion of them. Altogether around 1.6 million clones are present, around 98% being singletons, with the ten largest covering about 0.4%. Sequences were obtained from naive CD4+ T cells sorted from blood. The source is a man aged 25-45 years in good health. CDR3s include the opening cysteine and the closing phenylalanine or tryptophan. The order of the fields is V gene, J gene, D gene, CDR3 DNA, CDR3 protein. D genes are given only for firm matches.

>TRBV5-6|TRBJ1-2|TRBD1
TGTGCCAGCAGCTTGGTTCCGGACAGGGGTGGCTACACCTTC
CASSLVPDRGGYTF
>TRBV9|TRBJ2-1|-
TGTGCCAGCAGCGTAGATGTGTCAGGGTGGAGGAATGAGCAGTTCTTC
CASSVDVSGWRNEQFF
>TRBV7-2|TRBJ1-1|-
TGTGCCAGCAGCTTAGTACCGGGCAACACTGAAGCTTTCTTT
CASSLVPGNTEAFF
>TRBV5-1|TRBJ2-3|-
TGCGCCAGCAGCTCGAATACAGATACGCAGTATTTT
CASSSNTDTQYF
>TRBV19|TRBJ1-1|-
TGTGCCAGTAAGCGAGGCACTGAAGCTTTCTTT
CASKRGTEAFF
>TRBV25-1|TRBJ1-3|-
TGTGCCAGCAGTGAAGCGCGTTTTGGAAACACCATATATTTT
CASSEARFGNTIYF
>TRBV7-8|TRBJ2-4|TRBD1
TGTGCCAGCAGCCCCCGGGACAGCGTAATTCTAGCCAAAAACATTCAGTACTTC
CASSPRDSVILAKNIQYF
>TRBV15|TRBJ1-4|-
TGTGCCACCAGTCTTGACGGCCTTAAGGAAAAACTGTTTTTT
CATSLDGLKEKLFF
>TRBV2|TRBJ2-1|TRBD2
TGTGCCAGCATTAGCCCATTCAGGCTAGCGGGGAACAATGAGCAGTTCTTC
CASISPFRLAGNNEQFF
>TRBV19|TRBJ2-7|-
TGTGCCAGTAGTACCTCCGGGACCCGTGGGAGCTACGAGCAGTACTTC
CASSTSGTRGSYEQYF